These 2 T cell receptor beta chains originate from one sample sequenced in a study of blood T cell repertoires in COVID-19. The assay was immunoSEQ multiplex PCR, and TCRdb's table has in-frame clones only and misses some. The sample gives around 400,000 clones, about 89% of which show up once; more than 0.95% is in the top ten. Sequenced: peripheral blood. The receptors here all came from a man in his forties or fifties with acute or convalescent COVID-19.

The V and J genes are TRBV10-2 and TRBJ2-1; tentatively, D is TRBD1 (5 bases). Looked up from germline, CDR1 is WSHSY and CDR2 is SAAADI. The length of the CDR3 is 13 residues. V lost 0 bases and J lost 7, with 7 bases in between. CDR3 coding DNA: TGCGCCAGCAGTGAGTCTCAGGGAAATGAGCAGTTCTTC. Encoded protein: CASSESQGNEQFF.

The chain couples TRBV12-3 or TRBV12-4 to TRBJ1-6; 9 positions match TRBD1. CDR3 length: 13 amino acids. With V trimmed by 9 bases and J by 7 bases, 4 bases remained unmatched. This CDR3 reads CASLGTGNSPLHF. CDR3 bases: TGTGCCAGTCTAGGGACAGGGAATTCACCCCTCCACTTT.